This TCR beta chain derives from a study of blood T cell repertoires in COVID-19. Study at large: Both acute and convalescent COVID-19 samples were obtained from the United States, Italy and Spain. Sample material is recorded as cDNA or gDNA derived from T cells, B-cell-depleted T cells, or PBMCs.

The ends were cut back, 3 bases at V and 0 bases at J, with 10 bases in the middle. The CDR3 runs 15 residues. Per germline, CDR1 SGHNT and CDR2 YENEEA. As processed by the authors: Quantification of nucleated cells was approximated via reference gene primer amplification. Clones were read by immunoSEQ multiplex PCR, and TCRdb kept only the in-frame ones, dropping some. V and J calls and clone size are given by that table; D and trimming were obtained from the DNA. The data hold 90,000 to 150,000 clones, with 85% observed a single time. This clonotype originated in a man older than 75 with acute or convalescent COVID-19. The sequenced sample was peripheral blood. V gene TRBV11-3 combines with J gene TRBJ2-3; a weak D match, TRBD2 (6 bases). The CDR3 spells CASSLGTSSTDTQYF. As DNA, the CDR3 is TGTGCCAGCAGCTTGGGGACTTCTAGCACAGATACGCAGTATTTT.